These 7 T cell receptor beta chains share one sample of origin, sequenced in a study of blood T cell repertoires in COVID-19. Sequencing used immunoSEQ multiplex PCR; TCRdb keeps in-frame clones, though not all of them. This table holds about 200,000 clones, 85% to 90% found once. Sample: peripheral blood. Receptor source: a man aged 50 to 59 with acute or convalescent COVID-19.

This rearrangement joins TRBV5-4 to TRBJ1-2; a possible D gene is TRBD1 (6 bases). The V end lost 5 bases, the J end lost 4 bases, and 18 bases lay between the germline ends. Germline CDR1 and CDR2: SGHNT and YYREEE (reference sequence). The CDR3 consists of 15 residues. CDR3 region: CASSPNRENIYGYTF. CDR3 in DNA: TGTGCCAGCAGTCCTAACAGGGAGAATATCTATGGCTACACCTTC.

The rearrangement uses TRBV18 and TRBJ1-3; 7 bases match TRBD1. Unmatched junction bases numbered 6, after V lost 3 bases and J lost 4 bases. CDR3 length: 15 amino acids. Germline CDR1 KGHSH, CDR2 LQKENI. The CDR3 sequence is CASSPEQGFGNTIYF. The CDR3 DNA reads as TGTGCCAGCTCACCGGAACAGGGGTTCGGAAACACCATATATTTT.

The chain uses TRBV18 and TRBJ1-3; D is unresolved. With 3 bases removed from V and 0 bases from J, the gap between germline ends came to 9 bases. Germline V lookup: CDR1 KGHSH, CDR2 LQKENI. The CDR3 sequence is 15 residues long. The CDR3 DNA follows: TGTGCCAGCTCACCTGACGGGAGCTCTGGAAACACCATATATTTT. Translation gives CASSPDGSSGNTIYF.

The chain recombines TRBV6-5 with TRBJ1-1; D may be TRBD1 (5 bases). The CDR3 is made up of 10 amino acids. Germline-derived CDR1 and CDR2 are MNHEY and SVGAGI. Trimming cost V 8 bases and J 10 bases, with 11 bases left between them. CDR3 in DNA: TGTGCCAGCTCCCTGGGGGGAGCTTTCTTT. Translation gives CASSLGGAFF.

The CDR3, as DNA: TGTGCCAGCGCCCCTCAGATACAGTCCTATGGCTACACCTTC. Its protein product is CASAPQIQSYGYTF. V usage is TRBV27 and J usage is TRBJ1-2; no clear D gene. Germline V gene data show CDR1 as MNHEY and CDR2 as SMNVEV (reference sequence). Trimming took off 8 bases at V and 4 bases at J, with 17 bases between the two ends. CDR3 length equals 14 residues.

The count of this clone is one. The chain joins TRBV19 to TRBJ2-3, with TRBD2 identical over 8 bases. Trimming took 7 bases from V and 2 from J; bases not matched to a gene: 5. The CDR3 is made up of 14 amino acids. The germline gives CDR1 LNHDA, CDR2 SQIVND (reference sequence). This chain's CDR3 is CASTPGGSTDTQYF. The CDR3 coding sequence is TGTGCCAGTACTCCGGGAGGGTCCACAGATACGCAGTATTTT.

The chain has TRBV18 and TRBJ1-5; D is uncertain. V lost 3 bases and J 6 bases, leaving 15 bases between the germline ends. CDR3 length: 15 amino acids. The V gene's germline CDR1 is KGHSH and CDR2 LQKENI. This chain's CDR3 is CASSPGSTFTQPQHF. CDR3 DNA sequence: TGTGCCAGCTCACCCGGGTCTACCTTTACTCAGCCCCAGCATTTT.